Shown below are 27 T cell receptor beta chains from a single sample sequenced in a study of shared clonotypes between healthy human individuals. Assay: immunoSEQ multiplex PCR; the TCRdb copy retains only in-frame clones and omits some. The sample consists of about 2.4 million clones, 93% of them appearing once. Material for sequencing was naive CD4+ T cells from PBMCs. Subset meaning: CD45RA+ positively selected. All receptors come from a man between 18 and 35 years old in good health. Some clones in this sample may be carry-over from other donors' samples.

About this clone itself: The same CDR3 can be traced to other DNA sequences in this sample. The chain combines TRBV7-2 with TRBJ2-7, with a possible D match to TRBD2 (6 bases). Per the germline V gene, CDR1 is SGHTA and CDR2 is FQGNSA. CDR3 length: 14 amino acids. V was shortened by 5 bases and J by 2 bases, with 13 bases between the two germline ends. The CDR3 loop is CASSLSGPPYEQYF. DNA of the CDR3: TGTGCCAGCAGCCTAAGCGGGCCCCCCTACGAGCAGTACTTC. Full variable domain (missing parts from reference TRBV7-2 and TRBJ2-7): GAGVSQSPSNKVTEKGKDVELRCDPISGHTALYWYRQSLGQGLEFLIYFQGNSAPDKSGLPSDRFSAERTGGSVSTLTIQRTQQEDSAVYLCASSLSGPPYEQYFGPGTRLTVT.

This clone showed up just a few times. J is TRBJ1-1 and V is TRBV27, with TRBD1 as a possible D gene (6 bases). The CDR3 loop spans 16 amino acids. V was cut by 5 bases and J by 1 base, with 17 bases left in between. Germline V lookup: CDR1 MNHEY, CDR2 SMNVEV (reference sequence). The DNA for the CDR3 is TGTGCCAGCAGTATGGAGGGGGTTGCAAAGAACACTGAAGCTTTCTTT. As protein: CASSMEGVAKNTEAFF.

The chain carries TRBV6-6 and TRBJ1-2; perhaps TRBD1 as D (6 bases). V was pared by 6 bases and J by 4 bases, with 12 bases between. CDR1 and CDR2 from the germline V gene are MNHNY and SVGAGI (reference sequence). The CDR3 runs to 13 residues. DNA for the CDR3: TGTGCCAGCAGACCAGGGGTTGGCTATGGCTACACCTTC. This sequence encodes CASRPGVGYGYTF.

The chain joins TRBV7-2 to TRBJ2-3; 11 bases are a match to TRBD2. The V and J ends lost 7 bases and 2 bases, in that order; junction bases with no gene match: 8. Germline CDR1 and CDR2: SGHTA and FQGNSA. This CDR3 region has 16 residues. The CDR3 DNA sequence: TGTGCCAGCACCCCGGGGACTAGCGGATTCACAGATACGCAGTATTTT. It codes for CASTPGTSGFTDTQYF.

The genes are TRBV5-1 and TRBJ2-7; 9 bases map to TRBD2. Germline V gene sequence: CDR1 SGHRS, CDR2 YFSETQ. With 4 bases clipped from V and 3 bases from J, the junction kept 5 bases outside the gene matches. This CDR3 is 14 amino acids long. DNA for the CDR3: TGCGCCAGCAGCGGGGCGGGAGGGGGCTACGAGCAGTACTTC. Protein sequence: CASSGAGGGYEQYF.

The chain couples TRBV7-2 to TRBJ2-7; D remains unclear. Germline CDR1 SGHTA, CDR2 FQGNSA. The V end was cut by 1 base, the J end by 0 bases, with 7 bases between. The CDR3 has 14 amino acids. The CDR3: CASSLEGNSYEQYF. The DNA of the CDR3 is TGTGCCAGCAGCTTAGAGGGCAACTCCTACGAGCAGTACTTC.

The genes are TRBV7-3 and TRBJ2-1; 9 nucleotides agree with TRBD2. Germline CDR1 reads SGHTA; CDR2 reads FQGTGA. The CDR3 has 16 amino acids. V was pared by 2 bases and J by 9 bases, with 11 bases of the junction left unmatched. CDR3 region: CASSLGGRAARSEQFF. CDR3 in DNA: TGTGCCAGCAGCTTAGGCGGGAGGGCCGCTCGCAGTGAGCAGTTCTTC. Filled out from reference TRBV7-3 and TRBJ2-1, the complete variable domain reads GAGVSQTPSNKVTEKGKYVELRCDPISGHTALYWYRQSLGQGPEFLIYFQGTGAADDSGLPNDRFFAVRPEGSVSTLKIQRTERGDSAVYLCASSLGGRAARSEQFFGPGTRLTVL.

The chain joins TRBV15 to TRBJ1-2; D unclear. CDR3 length: 14 residues. Germline values: CDR1 LNHNV, CDR2 YYDKDF (reference sequence). V was pared by 0 bases and J by 5 bases, with 10 bases between. CDR3 residues: CATSRELGPYGYTF. The CDR3 nucleotides read TGTGCCACCAGCAGAGAGCTAGGGCCATATGGCTACACCTTC.

This clone was seen just once. The chain carries TRBV7-2 and TRBJ2-1; D might be TRBD2 (7 bases). With 2 bases removed from V and 5 bases from J, the gap between germline ends came to 16 bases. Germline assignment: CDR1 SGHTA and CDR2 FQGNSA. The CDR3 sequence is 16 residues long. In nucleotides, the CDR3 is TGTGCCAGCAGCTTATCTTGGGGGGGGCTCAACAATGAGCAGTTCTTC. Its protein product is CASSLSWGGLNNEQFF.

Note on this clone: The same CDR3 is also encoded by other DNA sequences in this sample. This sequence joins TRBV7-2 and TRBJ2-1; D is uncertain. Germline lookup yields CDR1 SGHTA and CDR2 FQGNSA. V shed 1 base and J shed 7 bases, with 5 bases lying between them. The CDR3 runs 12 residues. The CDR3 reads CASSLVRNEQFF. CDR3 in DNA: TGTGCCAGCAGCTTAGTCAGAAATGAGCAGTTCTTC.

A note on this clone: Other DNA variants within this sample encode the same CDR3. This chain joins TRBV10-3 and TRBJ2-3; either TRBD1 or TRBD2 may fit D (5 bases each). The CDR3 is made up of 15 amino acids. Per germline, CDR1 ENHRY and CDR2 SYGVKD. Trimming removed 4 bases from V and 0 bases from J, with 11 bases in between. CDR3 loop: CAISVSGTSTDTQYF. CDR3 in DNA: TGTGCCATCAGTGTAAGTGGGACCAGCACAGATACGCAGTATTTT.

V gene TRBV10-1 combines with J gene TRBJ2-5; perhaps TRBD1 as D (6 bases). The CDR3 is made up of 14 amino acids. V was clipped by 5 bases and J by 7 bases, with 17 bases between them. Germline V gives CDR1 WNHNN, CDR2 SYGVQD (reference sequence). The CDR3 region has the DNA TGCGCCAGCAGTTTCGGCAGGGGAATGGGGACCCAGTACTTC. Translation gives CASSFGRGMGTQYF.

J is TRBJ2-3 and V is TRBV14; D is undetermined. In germline, CDR1 is SGHDN, CDR2 FVKESK. V was clipped by 1 base and J by 4 bases, with 9 bases between them. The CDR3 totals 14 residues. CDR3 sequence: CASSQAKGADTQYF. The CDR3 region has the DNA TGTGCCAGCAGCCAAGCAAAGGGTGCAGATACGCAGTATTTT.

With regard to this clone: In this CDR3 the conserved last residue, phenylalanine or tryptophan, is missing, so a read error is likely. The limits of the CDR3 on the DNA are not certain, so only TCRdb's listed CDR3 is given. This chain connects TRBV19 to TRBJ2-4. The CDR3 has 9 amino acids, counting both end residues. Looked up from germline, CDR1 is LNHDA and CDR2 is SQIVND (reference sequence). The CDR3: CARNPTPKV.

The chain combines TRBV6-6 with TRBJ2-7; D is perhaps TRBD1 (7 bases). This CDR3 is built from 15 residues. Trimming took 0 bases from V and 2 from J, leaving 11 bases between them. CDR1 MNHNY and CDR2 SVGAGI come from the germline V gene (reference sequence). This chain's CDR3 is CASSYSAGQTYEQYF. Written as DNA, the CDR3 is TGTGCCAGCAGTTACTCGGCGGGACAGACCTACGAGCAGTACTTC.

The chain employs TRBV5-4 and TRBJ2-7; 10 bases map to TRBD2. J was trimmed by 4 bases and V by 4 bases; bases with no gene match: 5. There are 14 residues in the CDR3. Per germline, CDR1 SGHNT and CDR2 YYREEE (reference sequence). The CDR3 DNA sequence: TGTGCCAGCAGCAACCTTAGCGGGAGGTACGAGCAGTACTTC. This encodes CASSNLSGRYEQYF.

The J gene is TRBJ2-1, the V gene TRBV9; D not resolved. V lost 4 bases, J lost 7 bases, and 12 bases lay in between. The CDR3 is made up of 13 amino acids. The germline V gene encodes CDR1 SGDLS and CDR2 YYNGEE. The CDR3 DNA sequence: TGTGCCAGCAGCTCCTCCCCCCAGAATGAGCAGTTCTTC. This sequence encodes CASSSSPQNEQFF. The variable domain in full, completed from reference TRBV9 and TRBJ2-1, reads DSGVTQTPKHLITATGQRVTLRCSPRSGDLSVYWYQQSLDQGLQFLIQYYNGEERAKGNILERFSAQQFPDLHSELNLSSLELGDSALYFCASSSSPQNEQFFGPGTRLTVL.

This clone was counted once. The V call is TRBV11-2, the J call TRBJ2-7; D perhaps matches TRBD2 (5 bases). The germline V gene has CDR1 SGHAT and CDR2 FQNNGV. V was pared by 8 bases and J by 2 bases, with 19 bases between. The CDR3 is 15 residues long. The CDR3 loop reads CASRQPGKEAYEQYF. The CDR3 DNA reads TGTGCCAGCCGCCAACCGGGAAAGGAGGCCTACGAGCAGTACTTC. Supplemented by reference TRBV11-2 and TRBJ2-7, the full variable domain reads EAGVAQSPRYKIIEKRQSVAFWCNPISGHATLYWYQQILGQGPKLLIQFQNNGVVDDSQLPKDRFSAERLKGVDSTLKIQPAKLEDSAVYLCASRQPGKEAYEQYFGPGTRLTVT.

This clone was picked up one time. The chain combines TRBV10-3 with TRBJ2-2; maybe TRBD1 (6 bases). Looked up from germline, CDR1 is ENHRY and CDR2 is SYGVKD. CDR3 size: 13 residues. In DNA form, the CDR3 reads TGTGCTATCTCGGACAGCACCTCCGGGGAGCTGTTTTTT. It yields the protein CAISDSTSGELFF.

The chain joins TRBV4-3 to TRBJ2-3, with D perhaps being TRBD1 or TRBD2 (5 bases each). The CDR3 runs 21 residues. Germline V gene lookup returns CDR1 LGHNA and CDR2 YSLEER. Trimming shortened V by 2 bases and J by 1 base, and 28 bases separated the two germline ends. The CDR3 coding sequence is TGCGCCAGCAGCCAATTCCCCGTATCCAGGGACGGTTCGCGAGGCACAGATACGCAGTATTTT. Its translation is CASSQFPVSRDGSRGTDTQYF.

The CDR3 nucleotides read TGTGCCAGCTCGTTGGGGGGGTACACCTCCAACTATGGCTACACCTTC. Residues: CASSLGGYTSNYGYTF. The gene calls are TRBV18 and TRBJ1-2; a possible D gene is TRBD1 (5 bases). V was trimmed by 6 bases and J by 2 bases, leaving 19 bases between them. Germline loops: CDR1 KGHSH, CDR2 LQKENI. The CDR3 contains 16 residues.

The CDR3 sequence: CASSTQGAAFYEQYF. The CDR3 nucleotides read TGTGCCAGCAGCACTCAGGGGGCCGCCTTCTACGAGCAGTACTTC. The rearrangement joins TRBV28 to TRBJ2-7, with 8 bases matching TRBD1. The J segment lost 3 bases and the V segment lost 6 bases, leaving 10 bases of the junction unmatched. CDR1 is MDHEN and CDR2 is SYDVKM in the germline V gene. CDR3 size: 15 residues.

The rearrangement joins TRBV6-6 to TRBJ2-4, with no clear D. Germline values: CDR1 MNHNY, CDR2 SVGAGI (reference sequence). The CDR3 spans 14 residues. V was trimmed by 7 bases and J by 0 bases, leaving 10 bases between them. In nucleotides, the CDR3 is TGTGCCAGCAAGGCAGCACTAGCCAAAAACATTCAGTACTTC. Its protein product is CASKAALAKNIQYF.

The CDR3 DNA reads as TGCAGCGGCCGAAATGGGCTAGCGGGAGAGAGGCAGTTCTTC. Its translation is CSGRNGLAGERQFF. The rearrangement uses TRBV29-1 and TRBJ2-1; the match to TRBD2 covers 10 bases. Trimming at V came to 7 bases and at J to 12 bases, leaving 15 bases not matched to a gene. CDR1 is SQVTM, CDR2 ANQGSEA, per germline. This CDR3 region has 14 residues.

The V and J genes are TRBV5-1 and TRBJ1-4, with a possible D match to TRBD1 (6 bases). This CDR3 has 15 residues. Between the trimmed V and J ends, which lost 1 base and 6 bases, there was a span of 13 bases. Looked up from germline, CDR1 is SGHRS and CDR2 is YFSETQ. The CDR3 DNA sequence: TGCGCCAGCAGCTTGACGCAGGGGCGATATGAAAAACTGTTTTTT. It is translated as CASSLTQGRYEKLFF. The entire variable domain, with the rest obtained from reference TRBV5-1 and TRBJ1-4, is as follows: KAGVTQTPRYLIKTRGQQVTLSCSPISGHRSVSWYQQTPGQGLQFLFEYFSETQRNKGNFPGRFSGRQFSNSRSEMNVSTLELGDSALYLCASSLTQGRYEKLFFGSGTQLSVL.

V and J are TRBV7-2 and TRBJ1-1; D unresolved. Trimming took 2 bases from V and 4 from J, leaving 11 bases between them. Germline assignment: CDR1 SGHTA and CDR2 FQGNSA. The CDR3 covers 14 residues. The CDR3 here is CASSLLPKSTEAFF. CDR3 nucleotides: TGTGCCAGCAGCTTACTTCCAAAGTCCACTGAAGCTTTCTTT.

The chain uses TRBV7-7 and TRBJ2-2, with 10 nucleotides matching TRBD1. CDR3 length: 15 residues. Germline loops: CDR1 SSHAT, CDR2 FNYEAQ (reference sequence). V lost 5 bases and J lost 5; bases outside the gene matches: 5. The CDR3 nucleotides are TGTGCCAGCAGCCGGACAGGGGGATCGACCGGGGAGCTGTTTTTT. The encoded protein is CASSRTGGSTGELFF.